This entry is about one TCR beta chain. This sample is drawn from a study of T cells after yellow fever vaccination. TCRdb used MiXCR to reprocess the 5' RACE reads, holding one entry per CDR3 protein. The data hold about 550,000 distinct CDR3 sequences, with 15% to 20% observed a single time. The starting material was PBMCs, obtained 15 days after the yellow fever booster vaccination. This clonotype originated in a man aged 25-45 years who received the YFV17D yellow fever vaccine.

This CDR3 reads CSVTRNREMGEQYF. The CDR3 DNA follows: TGCAGTGTCACCCGTAACAGGGAAATGGGTGAGCAGTACTTC. The chain carries TRBV20-1 and TRBJ2-7; D is possibly TRBD1 (6 bases). The V end was cut by 7 bases, the J end by 7 bases, with 23 bases between. Germline V lookup: CDR1 DFQATT, CDR2 SNEGSKA (reference sequence). The CDR3 runs to 14 residues.